The sequence of this T cell receptor beta chain was determined in a study of blood T cell repertoires in COVID-19. Some clones are missing from TCRdb's copy, which holds only in-frame ones; the method was immunoSEQ multiplex PCR. The table has 120,000 or so clones, about 85% seen once. The CDR3 is 15 residues long. Trimming cost V 3 bases and J 5 bases; bases outside gene matches: 7. In germline, CDR1 is MNHEY, CDR2 SMNVEV (reference sequence). The sequence came from a man aged 60-69 years with acute or convalescent COVID-19. The chain recombines TRBV27 with TRBJ2-5; 9 bases map to TRBD2. Sequenced input: peripheral blood. The CDR3 sequence is CASSLASGTPETQYF. The DNA for the CDR3 is TGTGCCAGCAGTTTGGCTAGCGGGACACCGGAGACCCAGTACTTC.